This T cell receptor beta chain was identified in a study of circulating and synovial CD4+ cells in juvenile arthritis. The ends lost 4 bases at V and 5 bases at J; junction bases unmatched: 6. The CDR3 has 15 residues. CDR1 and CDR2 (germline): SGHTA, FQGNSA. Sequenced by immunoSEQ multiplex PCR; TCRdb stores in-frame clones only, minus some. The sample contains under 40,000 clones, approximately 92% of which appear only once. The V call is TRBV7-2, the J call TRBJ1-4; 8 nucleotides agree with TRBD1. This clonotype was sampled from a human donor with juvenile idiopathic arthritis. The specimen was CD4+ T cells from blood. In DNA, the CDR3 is TGTGCCAGCAGCTCTGGACAGGGTGGAAATGAAAAACTGTTTTTT. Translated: CASSSGQGGNEKLFF.